The following is a T cell receptor beta chain sequence with its context. What it binds is unknown. These data come from a study of cytomegalovirus exposure and HLA in healthy donors. Study outcomes and limitations: A list of about 180 TCR beta chains associated with cytomegalovirus was given. As confirmed in vitro, three CMV-associated chains were specific for CMV antigens. Earlier analysis yielded a pattern in which most TCR beta V segments were productive about 90% or about 30% of the time.

PCR amplification relied on 60 Vbeta primers (plus 13 Jbeta primers). Generated by immunoSEQ multiplex PCR, the TCRdb table keeps only in-frame clones and is missing some. The sample has under 130,000 clones, roughly three quarters seen once. V dropped 2 bases and J dropped 3 bases, with 11 bases sitting between them. Germline values: CDR1 MDHEN, CDR2 SYDVKM. This CDR3 has 14 amino acids. The chain employs TRBV28 and TRBJ2-7; D remains ambiguous. Material: PBMCs. The TCR sequence derives from a male donor in good health and CMV-seronegative. The CDR3 DNA sequence: TGTGCCAGCAGTTTAATCGGCCGGAGCTACGAGCAGTACTTC. Amino acids: CASSLIGRSYEQYF.